This is a list of T cell receptor beta chains from one sample in a study of blood T cell repertoires in COVID-19. Using immunoSEQ multiplex PCR, the repertoire was profiled, and TCRdb retains in-frame clones only, with some absent. Seen here are around 100,000 clones, around 90% observed once, and the top ten hold roughly 2.1%. The sequenced sample consisted of peripheral blood. These receptors all stem from a woman between 45 and 60 years old with COVID-19, enrolled during active disease. Both conserved end residues are part of each CDR3. Each record gives: D gene, clone size, V gene, J gene, CDR3 DNA, CDR3 protein. A D gene is named only where the DNA matches it firmly. A clone size is listed for some rows: how often the clone was seen (once, few, many), or a class if it is expanded.

D gene: NA
clone size: NA
V gene: TRBV7-6
J gene: TRBJ1-1
CDR3 DNA: TGTGCCAGCAGCTTAGGGAGCTCCGCAGCGGACACTGAAGCTTTCTTT
CDR3 protein: CASSLGSSAADTEAFF

D gene: NA
clone size: NA
V gene: TRBV28
J gene: TRBJ2-1
CDR3 DNA: TGTGCCAGCAGCTTGGGGGGAACAAAACGTGAGCAGTTCTTC
CDR3 protein: CASSLGGTKREQFF

D gene: NA
clone size: NA
V gene: TRBV21-1
J gene: TRBJ1-2
CDR3 DNA: TGTGCCAGCAGCAAACACAGGTACTATGGCTACACCTTC
CDR3 protein: CASSKHRYYGYTF

D gene: TRBD2
clone size: NA
V gene: TRBV2
J gene: TRBJ2-2
CDR3 DNA: TGTGCCAGCAGACGGCTAGCGGGGGAGGGCGGGGAGCTGTTTTTT
CDR3 protein: CASRRLAGEGGELFF

D gene: TRBD1
clone size: NA
V gene: TRBV11-1
J gene: TRBJ2-2
CDR3 DNA: TGTGCCAGCATCAGGGACAGAAACACCGGGGAGCTGTTTTTT
CDR3 protein: CASIRDRNTGELFF

D gene: NA
clone size: NA
V gene: TRBV5-6
J gene: TRBJ1-2
CDR3 DNA: TGTGCCAGCAGCTCGGGGATTAACTATGGCTACACCTTC
CDR3 protein: CASSSGINYGYTF

D gene: TRBD1
clone size: NA
V gene: TRBV7-2
J gene: TRBJ1-5
CDR3 DNA: TGTGCCAGCAGCTCTGGGGACAGGCCTTATCAGCCCCAGCATTTT
CDR3 protein: CASSSGDRPYQPQHF

D gene: NA
clone size: NA
V gene: TRBV11-3
J gene: TRBJ2-7
CDR3 DNA: TGTGCCAGCAGTCCCCCTGGGAGCCTCTACGAGCAGTACTTC
CDR3 protein: CASSPPGSLYEQYF

D gene: TRBD1
clone size: NA
V gene: TRBV18
J gene: TRBJ2-5
CDR3 DNA: TGTGCCAGCTCACCACTGACGGGGACAGGCCAAGAGACCCAGTACTTC
CDR3 protein: CASSPLTGTGQETQYF

D gene: NA
clone size: NA
V gene: TRBV6-6
J gene: TRBJ2-1
CDR3 DNA: TGTGCCAGCAGTTACGAGAGGGTTTCGGGTAATGAGCAGTTCTTC
CDR3 protein: CASSYERVSGNEQFF

D gene: TRBD1
clone size: NA
V gene: TRBV5-1
J gene: TRBJ1-3
CDR3 DNA: TGCGCCAGCAGCTTGGGGAACAGGGGGCAGAACACCATATATTTT
CDR3 protein: CASSLGNRGQNTIYF

D gene: TRBD2
clone size: NA
V gene: TRBV7-2
J gene: TRBJ2-3
CDR3 DNA: TGTGCCAGCAGCCAGAAGCGGGGGTTGGGCACAGATACGCAGTATTTT
CDR3 protein: CASSQKRGLGTDTQYF

D gene: NA
clone size: NA
V gene: TRBV19
J gene: TRBJ1-2
CDR3 DNA: TGTGCCAGTAAAGAAATGGGAGCATACACCTTC
CDR3 protein: CASKEMGAYTF

D gene: TRBD1
clone size: NA
V gene: TRBV19
J gene: TRBJ1-6
CDR3 DNA: TGTGCCAGTAGTCCCGAGGGGGCATCACCCCTCCACTTT
CDR3 protein: CASSPEGASPLHF

D gene: TRBD1
clone size: NA
V gene: TRBV27
J gene: TRBJ1-1
CDR3 DNA: TGTGCCAGCAGTTCCGACAGGGGATCGAGGATCAGTGAAGCTTTCTTT
CDR3 protein: CASSSDRGSRISEAFF

D gene: NA
clone size: NA
V gene: TRBV20-1
J gene: TRBJ1-2
CDR3 DNA: TGCAGTGCTAGTGGTTCACCCACAGTTAGGTTCGACTATGGCTACACCTTC
CDR3 protein: CSASGSPTVRFDYGYTF

D gene: NA
clone size: NA
V gene: TRBV5-1
J gene: TRBJ1-2
CDR3 DNA: TGCGCCAGCAGCTCTAAACAGGGAGGGTATGGCTACACCTTC
CDR3 protein: CASSSKQGGYGYTF

D gene: NA
clone size: NA
V gene: TRBV7-2
J gene: TRBJ1-3
CDR3 DNA: TGTGCCAGCAGCCCAGAAGGGGACACCATATATTTT
CDR3 protein: CASSPEGDTIYF

D gene: TRBD1
clone size: NA
V gene: TRBV28
J gene: TRBJ1-5
CDR3 DNA: TGTGCCAGCAGTCCTCGTGGGGACAGGACTCGGGGGCCCCAGCATTTT
CDR3 protein: CASSPRGDRTRGPQHF

D gene: NA
clone size: once
V gene: TRBV7-9
J gene: TRBJ1-2
CDR3 DNA: TGTGCCAGCAGCTCCAGGGCAGCTGGCTACACCTTC
CDR3 protein: CASSSRAAGYTF

D gene: TRBD2
clone size: NA
V gene: TRBV2
J gene: TRBJ2-1
CDR3 DNA: TGTGCCAGCAGTGAAGGACTAGCGGGGAACAATGAGCAGTTCTTC
CDR3 protein: CASSEGLAGNNEQFF

D gene: NA
clone size: NA
V gene: TRBV28
J gene: TRBJ2-1
CDR3 DNA: TGTGCCAGCAGGCCTACCGGGAGCTACAATGAGCAGTTCTTC
CDR3 protein: CASRPTGSYNEQFF

D gene: TRBD1
clone size: NA
V gene: TRBV11-2
J gene: TRBJ1-6
CDR3 DNA: TGTGCCAGCAGCTTGACAGGGTTTAATTCACCCCTCCACTTT
CDR3 protein: CASSLTGFNSPLHF

D gene: NA
clone size: once
V gene: TRBV9
J gene: TRBJ1-3
CDR3 DNA: TGTGCCAGCAGCTTAGCGGGAGGGACAGGAAACACCATATATTTT
CDR3 protein: CASSLAGGTGNTIYF

D gene: NA
clone size: NA
V gene: TRBV24-1
J gene: TRBJ2-5
CDR3 DNA: TGTGCCACCAGTGATTTTAGGGGGGAGACCCAGTACTTC
CDR3 protein: CATSDFRGETQYF

D gene: NA
clone size: few
V gene: TRBV5-8
J gene: TRBJ2-2
CDR3 DNA: TGTGCCAGCAGCTTACAGGGGAACACCGGGGAGCTGTTTTTT
CDR3 protein: CASSLQGNTGELFF

D gene: TRBD2
clone size: few
V gene: TRBV11-2
J gene: TRBJ2-1
CDR3 DNA: TGTGCCAGCAGCCTACGGGGACTAGACAACAATGAGCAGTTCTTC
CDR3 protein: CASSLRGLDNNEQFF

D gene: NA
clone size: once
V gene: TRBV11-3
J gene: TRBJ2-7
CDR3 DNA: TGTGCCAGCAGACACACCGGGGGAGAGCAGTACTTC
CDR3 protein: CASRHTGGEQYF

D gene: NA
clone size: NA
V gene: TRBV19
J gene: TRBJ1-2
CDR3 DNA: TGTGCCAGTAGTATAGTTAGCGGGACCTATGGCTACACCTTC
CDR3 protein: CASSIVSGTYGYTF

D gene: NA
clone size: NA
V gene: TRBV27
J gene: TRBJ1-5
CDR3 DNA: TGTGCCAGCAGTTTTGGGGCTGGTCAGCCCCAGCATTTT
CDR3 protein: CASSFGAGQPQHF

D gene: NA
clone size: NA
V gene: TRBV29-1
J gene: TRBJ1-1
CDR3 DNA: TGCAGCGTTGAAGACACAGTGGAGGGCACTGAAGCTTTCTTT
CDR3 protein: CSVEDTVEGTEAFF

D gene: NA
clone size: NA
V gene: TRBV27
J gene: TRBJ2-7
CDR3 DNA: TGTGCCAGCAGTTTAAAAGGGGGAGGGGCAGGATCTCCCTACGAGCAGTACTTC
CDR3 protein: CASSLKGGGAGSPYEQYF

D gene: NA
clone size: NA
V gene: TRBV30
J gene: TRBJ1-5
CDR3 DNA: TGTGCCTGGAGACACCTCCCCCGACAGGACGGCTATAGCAATCAGCCCCAGCATTTT
CDR3 protein: CAWRHLPRQDGYSNQPQHF

D gene: TRBD1
clone size: NA
V gene: TRBV6-2/TRBV6-3
J gene: TRBJ2-3
CDR3 DNA: TGTGCCAGCAGTTACTACGTACAGGGGCGGCTGGGCACAGATACGCAGTATTTT
CDR3 protein: CASSYYVQGRLGTDTQYF

D gene: NA
clone size: NA
V gene: TRBV2
J gene: TRBJ1-6
CDR3 DNA: TGTGCCAGCAGTGAGGGGGGAAGGAATTCACCCCTCCACTTT
CDR3 protein: CASSEGGRNSPLHF

D gene: TRBD1
clone size: NA
V gene: TRBV29-1
J gene: TRBJ1-4
CDR3 DNA: TGCAGCGTTGAAGATCCGGACAGGCGGGATGAAAAACTGTTTTTT
CDR3 protein: CSVEDPDRRDEKLFF